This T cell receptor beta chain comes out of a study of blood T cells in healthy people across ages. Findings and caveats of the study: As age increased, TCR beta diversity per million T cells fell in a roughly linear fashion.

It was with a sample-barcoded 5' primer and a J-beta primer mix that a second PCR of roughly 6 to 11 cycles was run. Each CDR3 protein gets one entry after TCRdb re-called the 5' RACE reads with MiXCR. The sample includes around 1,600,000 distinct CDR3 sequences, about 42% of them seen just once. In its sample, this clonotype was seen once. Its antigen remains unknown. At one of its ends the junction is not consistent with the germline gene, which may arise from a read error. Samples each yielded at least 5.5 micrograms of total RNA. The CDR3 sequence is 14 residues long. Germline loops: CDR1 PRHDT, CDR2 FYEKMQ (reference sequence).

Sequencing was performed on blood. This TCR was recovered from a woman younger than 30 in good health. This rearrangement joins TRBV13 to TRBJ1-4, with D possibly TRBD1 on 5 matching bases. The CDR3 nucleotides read TGTGCCAGCAGCGTAGGCAGGGATGATGAAAAACTGTTTTTT. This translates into CASSVGRDDEKLFF.